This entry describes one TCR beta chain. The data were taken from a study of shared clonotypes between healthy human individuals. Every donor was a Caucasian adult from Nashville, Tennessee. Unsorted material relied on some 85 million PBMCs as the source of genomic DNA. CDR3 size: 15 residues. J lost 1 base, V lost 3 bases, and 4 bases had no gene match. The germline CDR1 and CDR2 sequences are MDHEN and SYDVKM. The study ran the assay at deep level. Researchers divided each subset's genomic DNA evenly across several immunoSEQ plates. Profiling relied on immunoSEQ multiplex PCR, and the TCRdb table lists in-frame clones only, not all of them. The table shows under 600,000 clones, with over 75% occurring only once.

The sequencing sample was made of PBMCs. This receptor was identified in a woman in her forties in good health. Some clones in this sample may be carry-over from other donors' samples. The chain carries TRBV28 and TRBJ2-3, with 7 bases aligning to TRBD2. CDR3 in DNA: TGTGCCAGCAGTTTTCGCCTAGCGGGCACAGATACGCAGTATTTT. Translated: CASSFRLAGTDTQYF.